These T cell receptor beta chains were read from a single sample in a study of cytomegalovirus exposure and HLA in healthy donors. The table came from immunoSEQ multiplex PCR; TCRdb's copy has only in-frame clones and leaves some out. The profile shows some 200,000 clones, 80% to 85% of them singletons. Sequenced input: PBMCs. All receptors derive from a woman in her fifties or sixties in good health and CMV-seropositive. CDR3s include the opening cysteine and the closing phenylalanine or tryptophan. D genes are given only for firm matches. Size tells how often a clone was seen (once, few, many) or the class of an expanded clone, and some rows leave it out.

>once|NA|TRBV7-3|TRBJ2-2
CASSLQGLANTGELFF
TGTGCCAGCAGCTTACAGGGCTTGGCAAACACCGGGGAGCTGTTTTTT
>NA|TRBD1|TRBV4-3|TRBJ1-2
CASSQDLQGKGLYGYTF
TGCGCCAGCAGCCAAGACCTACAGGGGAAAGGTCTGTATGGCTACACCTTC
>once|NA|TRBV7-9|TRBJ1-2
CASRGRGYGYTF
TGTGCCAGCAGGGGGCGCGGCTATGGCTACACCTTC
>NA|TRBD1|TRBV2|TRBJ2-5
CASSETGVETQYF
TGTGCCAGCAGCGAGACAGGGGTAGAGACCCAGTACTTC
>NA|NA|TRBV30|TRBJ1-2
CAWTRGPGYGYTF
TGTGCCTGGACGCGGGGGCCCGGCTATGGCTACACCTTC
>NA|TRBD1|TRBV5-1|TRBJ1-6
CASSTGGSSYNSPLHF
TGCGCCAGCAGTACAGGGGGCTCGTCCTATAATTCACCCCTCCACTTT
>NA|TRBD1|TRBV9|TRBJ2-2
CASSVTHLTGAGELFF
TGTGCCAGCAGCGTAACCCATCTGACAGGGGCTGGGGAGCTGTTTTTT
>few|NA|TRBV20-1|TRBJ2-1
CSASKNNEQFF
TGCAGTGCTAGTAAAAACAATGAGCAGTTCTTC
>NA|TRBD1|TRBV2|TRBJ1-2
CASRVDRADGYTF
TGTGCCAGCAGGGTTGACAGGGCTGATGGCTACACCTTC
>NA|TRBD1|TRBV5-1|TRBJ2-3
CASEPTGDGDTQYF
TGCGCCAGCGAACCGACAGGGGACGGAGATACGCAGTATTTT
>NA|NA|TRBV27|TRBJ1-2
CASRPTGRGGGYTF
TGTGCCAGCAGACCGACAGGCCGAGGCGGGGGCTACACCTTC
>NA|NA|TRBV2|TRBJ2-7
CASRGSYEQYF
TGTGCCAGCAGGGGCAGCTACGAGCAGTACTTC
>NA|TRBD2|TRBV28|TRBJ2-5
CASSPGLAGDQETQYF
TGTGCCAGCAGTCCCGGACTAGCGGGGGATCAAGAGACCCAGTACTTC
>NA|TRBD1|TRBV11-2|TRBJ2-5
CASSTRDREVGETQYF
TGTGCCAGCAGCACCCGGGACAGGGAGGTCGGGGAGACCCAGTACTTC
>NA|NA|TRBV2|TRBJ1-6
CASSGSGYNSPLHF
TGTGCCAGCAGTGGCAGTGGCTATAATTCACCCCTCCACTTT
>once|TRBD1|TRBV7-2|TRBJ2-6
CASSPRTGKGANVLTF
TGTGCCAGCAGCCCCAGGACAGGGAAGGGGGCCAACGTCCTGACTTTC
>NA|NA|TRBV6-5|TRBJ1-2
CASRRRRGVYGYTF
TGTGCCAGCAGACGTAGAAGGGGCGTCTATGGCTACACCTTC
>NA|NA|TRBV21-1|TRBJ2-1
CASSKSGLARNEQFF
TGTGCCAGCAGCAAAAGTGGACTAGCAAGGAATGAGCAGTTCTTC
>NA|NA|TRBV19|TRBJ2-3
CASSIAARTSTDTQYF
TGTGCCAGTAGTATAGCTGCCAGGACAAGCACAGATACGCAGTATTTT
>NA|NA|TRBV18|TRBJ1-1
CASSPMGGQDTEAFF
TGTGCCAGCTCACCGATGGGGGGGCAGGACACTGAAGCTTTCTTT
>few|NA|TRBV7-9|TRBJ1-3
CASSLWRATGNTIYF
TGTGCCAGCAGCTTATGGCGGGCAACTGGAAACACCATATATTTT